This T cell receptor beta chain was sequenced during a study of blood T cell repertoires in COVID-19. Study context: Sample material is recorded as cDNA or gDNA derived from T cells, B-cell-depleted T cells, or PBMCs.

Membership in each cohort depended on participant-reported clinical history. In the authors' workflow: Nucleated cell counts were estimated from reference gene primer amplification. Libraries were prepared by immunoSEQ multiplex PCR; TCRdb keeps only in-frame clonotypes and omits some of them. V, J and clone size are taken as reported in that table, and D and trimming were inferred from the DNA itself. The repertoire holds more than 300,000 clones, roughly 91% seen once, with more than 0.95% in the top ten. The germline V gene has CDR1 SGHDT and CDR2 YYEEEE. This CDR3 is 14 amino acids long. Trimming took 1 base from V and 4 from J, leaving 8 bases between them.

The receptor was isolated from a woman between 18 and 30 years old who had recovered from COVID-19. The rearrangement joins TRBV5-6 to TRBJ1-4; tentatively, D is TRBD1 (5 bases). The sample was PBMCs or T cells enriched from blood (not recorded which). CDR3 sequence reads: CASSLSGNNEKLFF. The CDR3 region has the DNA TGTGCCAGCAGCTTGTCAGGGAATAATGAAAAACTGTTTTTT. The full variable domain, with the rest looked up from reference TRBV5-6 and TRBJ1-4, is DAGVTQSPTHLIKTRGQQVTLRCSPKSGHDTVSWYQQALGQGPQFIFQYYEEEERQRGNFPDRFSGHQFPNYSSELNVNALLLGDSALYLCASSLSGNNEKLFFGSGTQLSVL.